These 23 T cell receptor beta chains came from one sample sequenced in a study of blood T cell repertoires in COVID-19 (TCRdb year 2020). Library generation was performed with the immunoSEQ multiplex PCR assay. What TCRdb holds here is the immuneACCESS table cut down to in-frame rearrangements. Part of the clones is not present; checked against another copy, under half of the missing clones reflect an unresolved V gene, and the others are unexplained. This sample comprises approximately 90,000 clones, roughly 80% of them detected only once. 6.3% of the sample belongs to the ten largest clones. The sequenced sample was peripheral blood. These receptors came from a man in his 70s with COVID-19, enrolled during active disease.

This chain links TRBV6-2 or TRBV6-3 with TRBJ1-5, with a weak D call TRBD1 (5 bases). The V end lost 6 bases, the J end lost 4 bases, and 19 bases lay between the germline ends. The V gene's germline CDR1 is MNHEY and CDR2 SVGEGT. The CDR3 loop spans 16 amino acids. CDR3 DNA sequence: TGTGCCAGCAGCCTGACGGGCGCAGCAGGGAATCAGCCCCAGCATTTT. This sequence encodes CASSLTGAAGNQPQHF.

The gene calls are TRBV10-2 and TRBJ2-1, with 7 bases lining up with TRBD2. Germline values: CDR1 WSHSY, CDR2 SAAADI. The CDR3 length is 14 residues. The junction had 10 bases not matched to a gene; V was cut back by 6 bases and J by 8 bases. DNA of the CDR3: TGCGCCAGCAGCCAACCACCCGGGGGGTATGAGCAGTTCTTC. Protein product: CASSQPPGGYEQFF.

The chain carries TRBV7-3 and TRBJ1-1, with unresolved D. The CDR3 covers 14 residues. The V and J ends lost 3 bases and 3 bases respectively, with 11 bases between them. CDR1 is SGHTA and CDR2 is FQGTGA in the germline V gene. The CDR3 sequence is CASSLGFGDTEAFF. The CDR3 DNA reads TGTGCCAGCAGCTTGGGGTTCGGGGACACTGAAGCTTTCTTT.

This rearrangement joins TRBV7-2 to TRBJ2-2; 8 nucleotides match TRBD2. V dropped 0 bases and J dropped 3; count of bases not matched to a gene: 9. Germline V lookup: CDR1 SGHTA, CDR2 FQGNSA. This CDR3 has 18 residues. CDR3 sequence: CASSLAGGAGDYTGELFF. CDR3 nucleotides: TGTGCCAGCAGCTTAGCGGGAGGAGCGGGGGATTACACCGGGGAGCTGTTTTTT. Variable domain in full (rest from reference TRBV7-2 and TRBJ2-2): GAGVSQSPSNKVTEKGKDVELRCDPISGHTALYWYRQSLGQGLEFLIYFQGNSAPDKSGLPSDRFSAERTGGSVSTLTIQRTQQEDSAVYLCASSLAGGAGDYTGELFFGEGSRLTVL.

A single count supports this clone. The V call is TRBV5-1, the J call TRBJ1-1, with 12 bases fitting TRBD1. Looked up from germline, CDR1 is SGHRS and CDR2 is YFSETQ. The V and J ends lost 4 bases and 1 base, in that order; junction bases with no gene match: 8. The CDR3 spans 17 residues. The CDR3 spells CASSPSGQGAKNTEAFF. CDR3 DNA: TGCGCCAGCAGCCCTTCGGGACAGGGGGCTAAGAACACTGAAGCTTTCTTT.

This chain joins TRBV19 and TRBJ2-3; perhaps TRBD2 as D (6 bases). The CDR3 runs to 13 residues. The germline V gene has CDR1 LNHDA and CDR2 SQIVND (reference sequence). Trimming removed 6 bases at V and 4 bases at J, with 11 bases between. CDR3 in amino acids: CASRNWEADTQYF. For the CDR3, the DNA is TGTGCCAGTAGAAACTGGGAGGCAGATACGCAGTATTTT.

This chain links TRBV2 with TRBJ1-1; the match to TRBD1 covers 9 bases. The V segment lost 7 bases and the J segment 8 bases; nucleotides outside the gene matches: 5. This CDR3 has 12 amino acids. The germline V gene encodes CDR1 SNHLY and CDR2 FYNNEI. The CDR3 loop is CASTETGGEAFF. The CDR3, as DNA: TGTGCCAGCACCGAGACAGGGGGGGAAGCTTTCTTT.

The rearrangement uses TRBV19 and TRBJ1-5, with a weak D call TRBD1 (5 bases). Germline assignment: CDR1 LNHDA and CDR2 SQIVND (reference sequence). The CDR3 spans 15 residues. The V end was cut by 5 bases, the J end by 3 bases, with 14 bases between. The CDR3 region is CASSPTDLYNQPQHF. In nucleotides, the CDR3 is TGTGCCAGTAGTCCGACAGATTTGTACAATCAGCCCCAGCATTTT.

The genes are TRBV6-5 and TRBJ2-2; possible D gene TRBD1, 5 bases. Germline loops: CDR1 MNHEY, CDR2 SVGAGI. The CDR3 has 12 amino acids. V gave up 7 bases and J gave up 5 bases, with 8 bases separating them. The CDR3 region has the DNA TGTGCCAGCACCCCAGGGACCGGGGAGCTGTTTTTT. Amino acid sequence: CASTPGTGELFF.

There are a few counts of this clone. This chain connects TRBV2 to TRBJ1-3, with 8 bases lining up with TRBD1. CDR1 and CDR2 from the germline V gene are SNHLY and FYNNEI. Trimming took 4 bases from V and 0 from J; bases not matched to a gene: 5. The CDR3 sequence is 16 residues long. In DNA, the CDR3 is TGTGCCAGCAGTGCTCAGGGGGCAAGCTCTGGAAACACCATATATTTT. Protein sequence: CASSAQGASSGNTIYF.

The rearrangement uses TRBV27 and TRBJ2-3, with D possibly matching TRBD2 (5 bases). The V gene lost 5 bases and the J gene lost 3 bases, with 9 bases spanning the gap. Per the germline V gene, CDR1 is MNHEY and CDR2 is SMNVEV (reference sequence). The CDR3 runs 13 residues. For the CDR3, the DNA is TGTGCCAGCAGTACGGGGTTAACAGATACGCAGTATTTT. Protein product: CASSTGLTDTQYF.

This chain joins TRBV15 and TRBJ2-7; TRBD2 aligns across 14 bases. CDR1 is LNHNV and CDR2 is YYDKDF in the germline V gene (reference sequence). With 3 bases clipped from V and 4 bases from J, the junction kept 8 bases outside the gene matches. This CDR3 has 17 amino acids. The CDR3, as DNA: TGTGCCACCAGCAGCGGAAGGGGACTAGCGGGGGAATACGAGCAGTACTTC. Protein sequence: CATSSGRGLAGEYEQYF.

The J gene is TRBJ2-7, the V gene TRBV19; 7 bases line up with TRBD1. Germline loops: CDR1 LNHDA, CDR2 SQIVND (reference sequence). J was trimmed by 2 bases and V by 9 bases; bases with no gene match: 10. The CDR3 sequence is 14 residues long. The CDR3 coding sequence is TGTGCCAGCTTGGGCCGGGACAGACCCTACGAGCAGTACTTC. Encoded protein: CASLGRDRPYEQYF.

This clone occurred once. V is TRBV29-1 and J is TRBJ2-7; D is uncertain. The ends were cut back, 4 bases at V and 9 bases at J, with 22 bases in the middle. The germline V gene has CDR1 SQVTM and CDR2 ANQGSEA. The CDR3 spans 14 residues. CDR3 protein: CSVATYEPTRGQYF. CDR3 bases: TGCAGCGTTGCGACGTATGAACCTACGAGAGGGCAGTACTTC.

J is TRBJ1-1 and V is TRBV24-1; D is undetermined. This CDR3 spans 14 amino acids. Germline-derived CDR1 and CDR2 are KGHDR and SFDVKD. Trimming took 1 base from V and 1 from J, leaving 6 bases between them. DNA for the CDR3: TGTGCCACCAGTGATTTCTCCAGGAACACTGAAGCTTTCTTT. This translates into CATSDFSRNTEAFF.

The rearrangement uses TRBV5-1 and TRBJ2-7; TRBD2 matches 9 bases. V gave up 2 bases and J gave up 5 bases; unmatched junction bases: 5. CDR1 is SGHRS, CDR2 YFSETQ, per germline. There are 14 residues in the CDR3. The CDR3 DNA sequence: TGCGCCAGCAGCTTCTCTAGCGGGAACGACGAGCAGTACTTC. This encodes CASSFSSGNDEQYF.

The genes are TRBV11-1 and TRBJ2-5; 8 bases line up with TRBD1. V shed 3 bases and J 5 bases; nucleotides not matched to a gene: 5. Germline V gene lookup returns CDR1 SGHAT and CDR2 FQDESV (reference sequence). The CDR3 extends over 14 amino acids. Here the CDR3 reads CASSLQDRGETQYF. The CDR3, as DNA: TGTGCCAGCAGCTTGCAAGACAGGGGTGAGACCCAGTACTTC.

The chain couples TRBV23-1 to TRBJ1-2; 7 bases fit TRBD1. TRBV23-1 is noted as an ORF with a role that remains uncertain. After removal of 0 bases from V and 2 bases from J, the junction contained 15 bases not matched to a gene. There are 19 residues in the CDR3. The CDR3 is CASSQSGVRGGASNYGYTF. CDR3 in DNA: TGCGCCAGCAGTCAATCCGGAGTCCGAGGGGGCGCGTCGAACTATGGCTACACCTTC.

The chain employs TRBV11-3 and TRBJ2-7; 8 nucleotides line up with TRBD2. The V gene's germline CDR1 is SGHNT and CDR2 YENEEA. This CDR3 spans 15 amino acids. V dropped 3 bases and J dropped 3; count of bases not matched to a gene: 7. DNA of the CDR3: TGTGCCAGCAGCTTTCAAGCCGGGGGGGGCTACGAGCAGTACTTC. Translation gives CASSFQAGGGYEQYF.

CDR3 DNA sequence: TGTGCCAGCAGCCCGAGTAGCGGGAGGCTCATCTACGAGCAGTACTTC. Translation gives CASSPSSGRLIYEQYF. The V gene is TRBV9, the J gene TRBJ2-7; the match to TRBD2 covers 10 bases. The CDR3 is 16 residues long. Germline trimming cut 4 bases from V and 3 bases from J; bases unmatched to any gene: 10. Germline values: CDR1 SGDLS, CDR2 YYNGEE.

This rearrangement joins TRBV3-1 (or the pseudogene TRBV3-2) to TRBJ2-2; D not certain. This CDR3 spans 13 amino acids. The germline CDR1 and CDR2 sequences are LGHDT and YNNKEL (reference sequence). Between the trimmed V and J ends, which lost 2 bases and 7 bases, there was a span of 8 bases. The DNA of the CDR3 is TGTGCCAGCAGCCAACATACCGGCGGGGAGCTGTTTTTT. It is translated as CASSQHTGGELFF.

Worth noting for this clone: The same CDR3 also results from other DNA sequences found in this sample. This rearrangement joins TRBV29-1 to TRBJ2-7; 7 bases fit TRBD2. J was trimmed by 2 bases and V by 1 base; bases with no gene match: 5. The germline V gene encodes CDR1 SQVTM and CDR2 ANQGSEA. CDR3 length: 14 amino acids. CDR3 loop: CSVEGTGGTYEQYF. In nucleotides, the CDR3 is TGCAGCGTTGAAGGAACGGGGGGAACCTACGAGCAGTACTTC.

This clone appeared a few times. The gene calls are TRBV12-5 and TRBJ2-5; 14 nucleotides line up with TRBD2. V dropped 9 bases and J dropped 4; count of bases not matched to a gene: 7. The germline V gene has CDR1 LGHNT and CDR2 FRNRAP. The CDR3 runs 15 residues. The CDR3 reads CASALGTSGGETQYF. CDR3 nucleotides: TGTGCTAGCGCACTAGGGACTAGCGGGGGAGAGACCCAGTACTTC.